The clone carrying this TCR beta chain turned up a few times. Its antigen is not identified. This sample is part of a study of beta chain features in type 1 diabetes. Study at large: All of the samples together had 85 million to 130 million sorted cells examined. Overall study findings and caveats: People with Type 1 diabetes carried modestly yet significantly shorter TCRB CDR3s in all four CD4+ subsets.

The isolated RNA, all of it, was reverse transcribed, so expressed TCRB transcripts were what got sequenced. Naive, central memory and regulatory T cell samples came to a mean of approximately 4 million reads. TCRdb's table, derived via immunoSEQ multiplex PCR, lists solely in-frame clones and lacks some. The data show 300,000 to 350,000 clones, approximately 9.9% seen once. V lost 3 bases and J lost 1, with 12 bases in between. Germline lookup yields CDR1 KGHSH and CDR2 LQKENI. CDR3 size: 15 residues. This TCR derives from a young man with type 1 diabetes. The sequencing input was central memory CD4+ T cells from blood. The chain couples TRBV18 to TRBJ1-1; no firm D call. The CDR3 DNA is TGTGCCAGCTCACCGGGGAAGGCGGCGAACACTGAAGCTTTCTTT. Translation gives CASSPGKAANTEAFF.